Listed below are T cell receptor beta chains from one sample, sequenced in a study of control samples from healthy donors and cancer patients. TCRdb keeps only in-frame clones here, not all; method: immunoSEQ multiplex PCR. The sample lists 98,000 or so clones, around 80% occurring once. The specimen sequenced was blood. The receptor source for this set is a man between 60 and 75 years old in good health. Both conserved end residues are part of each CDR3. The D gene is left open where the match is weak. The size of a clone is reported for some rows only, either as once, few or many, or as a class for expanded clones.

>TRBV5-4|TRBJ2-1|TRBD2|once
CASTLGLAGGTLEQFF
TGTGCCAGCACTCTGGGACTAGCGGGGGGTACCCTTGAGCAGTTCTTC
>TRBV5-8|TRBJ2-3|NA|NA
CASSWGADTQYF
TGTGCCAGCAGCTGGGGGGCAGATACGCAGTATTTT
>TRBV2|TRBJ2-5|NA|NA
CASTQEGETQYF
TGTGCCAGCACACAGGAGGGGGAGACCCAGTACTTC
>TRBV30|TRBJ2-3|NA|NA
CAWSGEGQDRVTDTQYF
TGTGCCTGGAGTGGTGAGGGGCAGGATCGAGTCACAGATACGCAGTATTTT
>TRBV4-2|TRBJ2-5|NA|NA
CASSQEGRVETQYF
TGTGCCAGCAGCCAAGAGGGCAGGGTTGAGACCCAGTACTTC
>TRBV6-1|TRBJ1-4|NA|NA
CASSEAGASYNEKLFF
TGTGCCAGCAGTGAAGCAGGGGCGAGTTATAATGAAAAACTGTTTTTT
>TRBV28|TRBJ1-2|TRBD1|NA
CASSSGGLLGYTF
TGTGCCAGCAGTTCAGGGGGCCTCCTAGGCTACACCTTC
>TRBV6-4|TRBJ2-3|TRBD2|NA
CASSKSAGGPDTQYF
TGTGCCAGCAGTAAGTCAGCGGGGGGGCCCGATACGCAGTATTTT
>TRBV7-9|TRBJ2-7|NA|NA
CASSSHRTVSYEQYF
TGTGCCAGCAGTTCACACCGGACAGTCTCCTACGAGCAGTACTTC
>TRBV2|TRBJ2-1|TRBD2|NA
CASKTFSGESYNEQFF
TGTGCCAGCAAAACATTTAGCGGGGAGTCCTACAATGAGCAGTTCTTC
>TRBV6-5|TRBJ1-1|NA|NA
CASLRSYTEAFF
TGTGCCAGCCTTCGGAGTTACACTGAAGCTTTCTTT
>TRBV5-4|TRBJ2-6|NA|once
CASISRGGTGANVLTF
TGTGCCAGCATCAGTCGAGGGGGGACTGGGGCCAACGTCCTGACTTTC
>TRBV5-6|TRBJ1-1|NA|few
CASSLESRRNTEAFF
TGTGCCAGCAGCTTGGAGTCCCGTCGCAACACTGAAGCTTTCTTT
>TRBV5-8|TRBJ2-1|NA|NA
CAREAGWSEQFF
TGTGCCAGGGAGGCAGGGTGGAGTGAGCAGTTCTTC
>TRBV6-6|TRBJ1-2|TRBD1|NA
CASIPQGARGAHF
TGTGCCAGCATCCCACAGGGGGCGCGTGGGGCCCACTTC
>TRBV11-2|TRBJ2-3|TRBD1|NA
CASSQGVALSTDTQYF
TGTGCCAGCAGCCAGGGGGTAGCGTTAAGCACAGATACGCAGTATTTT
>TRBV6-2/TRBV6-3|TRBJ1-2|NA|many
CASSYDNRAVYGYTF
TGTGCCAGCAGTTATGATAACAGGGCCGTCTATGGCTACACCTTC
>TRBV7-8|TRBJ1-2|TRBD1|NA
CASSMPFPDRGVGGYTF
TGTGCCAGCAGCATGCCATTTCCTGACAGGGGTGTGGGTGGCTACACCTTC